This is a list of T cell receptor beta chains from one sample in a study of tumor-infiltrating lymphocytes in primary liver carcinoma. TCRdb re-derived calls from the multiplex PCR reads in MiXCR, one entry per CDR3 protein. The repertoire holds just under 45,000 distinct CDR3 sequences, with around 70% as singletons. The sample taken for sequencing was liver tumor tissue from sampling region 2. Receptors were obtained from a man aged 40-49 years with primary liver carcinoma and hepatitis B virus infection. The CDR3 runs from the conserved cysteine through the conserved F or W. Each record gives: V gene, clone size, D gene, J gene, CDR3 protein, CDR3 DNA. D genes are given only for firm matches. The size of a clone is reported for some rows only, either as once, few or many, or as a class for expanded clones.

TRBV29-1	NA	NA	TRBJ1-2	CSVEEGRRSYCNTF	TGCAGCGTTGAAGAGGGCCGCAGGTCATACTGCAACACCTTC
TRBV5-4	NA	TRBD1	TRBJ2-1	CASSPGGQGRFGEQFF	TGTGCCAGCAGCCCGGGCGGACAGGGTAGGTTTGGTGAGCAGTTCTTC
TRBV12-3/TRBV12-4	NA	TRBD2	TRBJ2-7	CTSSSRTRRLYGEQYF	TGTACCAGCAGTTCCAGGACTAGAAGGCTATATGGTGAGCAGTACTTC
TRBV25-1	NA	NA	TRBJ1-1	CTRSEGTEAFF	TGTACCAGGAGTGAGGGCACTGAAGCTTTCTTT
TRBV6-5	medium-sized	NA	TRBJ1-1	CASTSGTEAFF	TGTGCCAGCACATCAGGGACTGAAGCTTTCTTT
TRBV14	NA	NA	TRBJ2-3	CTSSQAGFTDTQYF	TGTACCAGCAGCCAAGCAGGATTCACAGATACGCAGTATTTT
TRBV11-1	few	NA	TRBJ2-6	CASSHPRPSGANVLTF	TGTGCCAGCAGCCACCCGAGGCCCTCTGGGGCCAACGTCCTGACTTTC
TRBV4-1	NA	NA	TRBJ2-1	CASSQEAVTGYNEQFF	TGCGCCAGCAGCCAAGAAGCAGTGACCGGCTACAATGAGCAGTTCTTC
TRBV29-1	many	TRBD2	TRBJ2-5	CSVVLAGGRFSQETQYF	TGCAGCGTTGTACTAGCGGGAGGCCGCTTCAGCCAGGAGACCCAGTACTTC
TRBV5-8	many	NA	TRBJ1-1	CASRSWLATGNTEAFF	TGTGCCAGCAGGTCCTGGCTGGCGACAGGGAACACTGAAGCTTTCTTT
TRBV12-3/TRBV12-4	NA	NA	TRBJ2-2	CASGSQVRAPGELFF	TGTGCCAGCGGTTCACAGGTCAGGGCCCCCGGGGAGCTGTTTTTT
TRBV9	few	NA	TRBJ2-7	CASSEGTQSSYGQYF	TGTGCCAGCAGCGAGGGGACCCAGAGCTCCTATGGGCAGTACTTC
TRBV6-5	NA	TRBD2	TRBJ2-1	CASSGGEGRNEQFF	TGTGCCAGCAGTGGGGGGGAGGGGAGGAATGAGCAGTTCTTC
TRBV29-1	medium-sized	NA	TRBJ2-7	CSDSNAYEQYF	TGCAGCGACTCCAACGCCTACGAGCAGTACTTC
TRBV28	many	NA	TRBJ1-1	CASEDGGTEAFF	TGTGCCTCGGAGGATGGAGGGACTGAAGCTTTCTTT
TRBV11-2	once	NA	TRBJ2-1	CVSSSSVFDNEQFF	TGTGTCAGCAGCTCGTCGGTATTCGACAATGAGCAGTTCTTC
TRBV2	NA	NA	TRBJ2-7	CASSFSVRGNEQYF	TGTGCCAGCAGTTTTAGCGTGAGAGGTAACGAGCAGTACTTC
TRBV11-2	once	TRBD1	TRBJ1-2	CVGSIGQGSGYTF	TGTGTCGGCAGCATAGGACAGGGAAGTGGCTACACCTTC
TRBV5-1	NA	NA	TRBJ1-1	CASSLDGMNTEALF	TGCGCCAGCAGCTTGGATGGGATGAACACTGAAGCTTTATTT
TRBV7-9	NA	NA	TRBJ2-7	CGSSPPGGLVGGKQYF	TGTGGCAGTAGTCCACCCGGGGGCCTAGTAGGAGGCAAGCAGTACTTC
TRBV6-1	NA	NA	TRBJ2-1	CTNSEPQGNEQFF	TGTACCAACAGTGAACCCCAGGGGAATGAGCAGTTCTTC
TRBV10-3	NA	NA	TRBJ2-1	CAIRVWDEQSF	TGTGCCATCAGAGTTTGGGATGAGCAGTCCTTC
TRBV11-1	NA	NA	TRBJ2-2	CANSFWDTQELFF	TGTGCCAACAGCTTTTGGGACACCCAGGAGCTGTTTTTT
TRBV29-1	once	NA	TRBJ1-2	CTVKLGQSIYGYTF	TGCACTGTCAAGTTAGGACAGTCGATCTATGGCTACACCTTC
TRBV5-1	NA	TRBD2	TRBJ2-1	CANTGLAGVREQFF	TGCGCCAACACCGGACTAGCGGGAGTCCGAGAGCAGTTCTTC
TRBV5-4	NA	NA	TRBJ2-5	CANSTDQEIQYF	TGTGCCAACAGTACGGACCAAGAGATCCAGTACTTC
TRBV2	NA	NA	TRBJ1-2	CTSRRIYGHTF	TGTACCAGTCGGCGGATCTATGGCCACACCTTC
TRBV6-6	NA	NA	TRBJ2-7	CASSDSPGCSSYEQYF	TGTGCCAGCAGTGATTCCCCGGGATGCAGCTCCTATGAGCAGTACTTC
TRBV6-2/TRBV6-3	few	NA	TRBJ2-5	CASSQSTAAGEEAQYF	TGTGCCAGCAGTCAATCCACGGCAGCGGGCGAAGAGGCCCAGTACTTC
TRBV5-1	once	NA	TRBJ2-1	CATSSPAVGPNEQFF	TGCGCCACCAGCTCTCCAGCGGTAGGGCCCAATGAGCAGTTCTTC
TRBV12-3/TRBV12-4	NA	NA	TRBJ2-7	CAGSRSYEQYF	TGTGCCGGCAGTCGATCCTACGAACAGTACTTC
TRBV20-1	few	NA	TRBJ2-2	CSATTGGATGELFF	TGCAGTGCTACCACAGGGGGGGCCACCGGGGAGCTGTTTTTT
TRBV2	many	NA	TRBJ1-1	CATAVRGAEVGEAFF	TGTGCCACAGCGGTCCGGGGCGCAGAGGTCGGTGAAGCTTTCTTT
TRBV29-1	NA	TRBD2	TRBJ2-2	CSGAGLAGTNTGELFF	TGCAGCGGTGCGGGACTAGCGGGAACGAACACCGGGGAGCTGTTTTTT
TRBV11-2	NA	NA	TRBJ2-7	CASNPAGGGREQYF	TGTGCCAGCAATCCAGCCGGGGGTGGTAGAGAGCAGTACTTC
TRBV5-5	NA	TRBD2	TRBJ2-5	CACSVSGRPPLSETPYF	TGTGCCTGCAGCGTTAGCGGGAGGCCACCCCTTTCCGAGACCCCGTACTTC
TRBV12-3/TRBV12-4	many	NA	TRBJ2-2	CASSLAPAGVTGELFF	TGTGCCAGCAGTTTAGCTCCAGCGGGTGTGACCGGGGAGCTGTTTTTT
TRBV4-2	NA	NA	TRBJ2-7	CASSQPISDGPYEQYF	TGCGCCAGCAGCCAACCAATTAGCGACGGTCCCTACGAGCAGTACTTC
TRBV4-3	NA	NA	TRBJ2-7	CASSQGGGKQYF	TGCGCCAGCAGCCAGGGAGGGGGCAAACAGTACTTC
TRBV20-1	few	NA	TRBJ1-6	CSARKGNNSPLHF	TGCAGTGCTAGGAAAGGGAATAATTCACCCCTCCACTTT